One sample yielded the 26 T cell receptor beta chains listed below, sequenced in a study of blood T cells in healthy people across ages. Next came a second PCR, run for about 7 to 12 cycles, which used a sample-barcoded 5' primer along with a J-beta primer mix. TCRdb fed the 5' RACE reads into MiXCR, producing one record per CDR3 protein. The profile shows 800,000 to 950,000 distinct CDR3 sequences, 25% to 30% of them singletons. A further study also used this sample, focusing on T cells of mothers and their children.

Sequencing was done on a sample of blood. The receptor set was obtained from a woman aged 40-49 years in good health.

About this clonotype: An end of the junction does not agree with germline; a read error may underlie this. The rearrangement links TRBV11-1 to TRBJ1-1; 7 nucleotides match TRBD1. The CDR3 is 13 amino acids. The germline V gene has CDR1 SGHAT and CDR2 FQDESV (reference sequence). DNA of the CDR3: TGTGCCAGCAGCAAGACAGGGAGGACTGAAACTTTCTTT. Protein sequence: CASSKTGRTETFF.

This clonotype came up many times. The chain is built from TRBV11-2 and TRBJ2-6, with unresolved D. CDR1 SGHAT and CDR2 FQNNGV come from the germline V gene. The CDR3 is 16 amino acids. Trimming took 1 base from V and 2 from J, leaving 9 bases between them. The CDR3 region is CASSLVVGTGANVLTF. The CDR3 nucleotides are TGTGCCAGCAGCTTAGTAGTGGGGACTGGGGCCAACGTCCTGACTTTC.

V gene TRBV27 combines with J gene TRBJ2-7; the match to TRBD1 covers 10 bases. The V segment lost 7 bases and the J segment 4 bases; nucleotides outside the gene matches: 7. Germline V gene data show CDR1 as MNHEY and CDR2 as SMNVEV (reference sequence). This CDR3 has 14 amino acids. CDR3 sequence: CASNLGQGRYEQYF. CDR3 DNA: TGTGCCAGCAATTTGGGACAGGGGAGATACGAGCAGTACTTC.

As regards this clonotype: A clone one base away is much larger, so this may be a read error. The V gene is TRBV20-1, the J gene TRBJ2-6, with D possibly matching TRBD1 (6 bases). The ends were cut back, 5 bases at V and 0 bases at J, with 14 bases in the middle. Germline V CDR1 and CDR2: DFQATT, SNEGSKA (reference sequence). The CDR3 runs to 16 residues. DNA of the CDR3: TGCAGTGCTGGAAGGGACACTAACTCTGGGGCCAACGTCCTGACTTTC. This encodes CSAGRDTNSGANVLTF.

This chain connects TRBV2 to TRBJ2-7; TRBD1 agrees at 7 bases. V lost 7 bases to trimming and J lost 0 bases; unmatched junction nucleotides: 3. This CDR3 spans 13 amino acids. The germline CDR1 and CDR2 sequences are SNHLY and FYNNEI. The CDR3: CASKGQLSYEQYF. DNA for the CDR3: TGTGCCAGCAAGGGACAGCTCTCCTACGAGCAGTACTTC.

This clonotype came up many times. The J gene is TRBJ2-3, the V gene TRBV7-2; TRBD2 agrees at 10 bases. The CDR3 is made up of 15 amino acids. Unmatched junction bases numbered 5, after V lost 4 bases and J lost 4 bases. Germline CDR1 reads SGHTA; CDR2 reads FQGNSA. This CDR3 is CASSYRTSGSDTQYF. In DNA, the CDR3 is TGTGCCAGCAGCTATAGGACTAGCGGCTCAGATACGCAGTATTTT.

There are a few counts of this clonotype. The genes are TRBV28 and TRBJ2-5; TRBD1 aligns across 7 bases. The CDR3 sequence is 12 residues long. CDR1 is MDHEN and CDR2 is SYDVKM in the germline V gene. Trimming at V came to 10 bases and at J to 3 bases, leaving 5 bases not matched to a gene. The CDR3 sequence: CATGDSKETQYF. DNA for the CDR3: TGTGCCACTGGGGACAGCAAAGAGACCCAGTACTTC.

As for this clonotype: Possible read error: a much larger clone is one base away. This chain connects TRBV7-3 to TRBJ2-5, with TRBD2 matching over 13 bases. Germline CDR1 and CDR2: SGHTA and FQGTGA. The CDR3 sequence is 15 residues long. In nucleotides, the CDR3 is TGTGCCAGCAGCCAGGGACTAGCGGGGAAAGAGGCCCAGTACTTC. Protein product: CASSQGLAGKEAQYF.

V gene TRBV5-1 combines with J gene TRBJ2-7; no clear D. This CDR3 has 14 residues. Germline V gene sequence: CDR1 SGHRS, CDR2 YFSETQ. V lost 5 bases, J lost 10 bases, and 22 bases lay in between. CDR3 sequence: CASRAATEHYLQYF. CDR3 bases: TGCGCCAGCAGAGCAGCCACAGAACACTACTTACAGTACTTC.

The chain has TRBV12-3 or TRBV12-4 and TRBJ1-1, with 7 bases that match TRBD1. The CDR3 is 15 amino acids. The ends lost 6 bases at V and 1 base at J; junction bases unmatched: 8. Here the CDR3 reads CASSPVWDRNTEAFF. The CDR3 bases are TGTGCCAGCAGCCCCGTGTGGGACAGGAACACTGAAGCTTTCTTT.

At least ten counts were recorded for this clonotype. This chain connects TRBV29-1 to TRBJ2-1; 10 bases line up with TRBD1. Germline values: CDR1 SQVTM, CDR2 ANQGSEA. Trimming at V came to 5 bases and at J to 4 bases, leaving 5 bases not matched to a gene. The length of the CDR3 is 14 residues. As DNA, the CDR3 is TGCAGCGTTCCGGGACAGGGGATATACAATGAGCAGTTCTTC. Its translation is CSVPGQGIYNEQFF.

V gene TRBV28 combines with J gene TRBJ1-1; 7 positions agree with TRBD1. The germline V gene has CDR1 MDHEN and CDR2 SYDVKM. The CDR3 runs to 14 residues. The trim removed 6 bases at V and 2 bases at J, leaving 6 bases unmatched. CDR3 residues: CASRRDSLNTEAFF. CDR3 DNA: TGTGCCAGCAGGAGGGACAGTCTAAACACTGAAGCTTTCTTT. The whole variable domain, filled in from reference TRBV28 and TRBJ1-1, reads DVKVTQSSRYLVKRTGEKVFLECVQDMDHENMFWYRQDPGLGLRLIYFSYDVKMKEKGDIPEGYSVSREKKERFSLILESASTNQTSMYLCASRRDSLNTEAFFGQGTRLTVV.

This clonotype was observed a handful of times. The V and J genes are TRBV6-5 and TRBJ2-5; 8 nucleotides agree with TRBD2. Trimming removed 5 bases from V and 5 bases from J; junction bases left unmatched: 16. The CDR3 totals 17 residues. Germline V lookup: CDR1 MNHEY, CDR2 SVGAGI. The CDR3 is CASSPTRGGLEVETQYF. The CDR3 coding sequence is TGTGCCAGCAGTCCAACACGGGGGGGCCTAGAGGTGGAGACCCAGTACTTC.

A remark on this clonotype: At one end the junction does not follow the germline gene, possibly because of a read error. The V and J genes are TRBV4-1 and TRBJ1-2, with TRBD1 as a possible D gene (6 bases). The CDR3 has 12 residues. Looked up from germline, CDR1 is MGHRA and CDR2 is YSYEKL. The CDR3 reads CVSSLEGGGYTF. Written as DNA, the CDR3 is TGCGTCAGCAGCCTAGAAGGGGGAGGCTACACCTTC.

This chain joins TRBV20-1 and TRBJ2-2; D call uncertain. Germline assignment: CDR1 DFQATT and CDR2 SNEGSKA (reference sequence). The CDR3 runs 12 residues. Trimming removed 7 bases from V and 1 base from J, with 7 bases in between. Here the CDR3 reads CSVTVNTGELFF. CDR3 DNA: TGCAGTGTTACAGTGAACACCGGGGAGCTGTTTTTT.

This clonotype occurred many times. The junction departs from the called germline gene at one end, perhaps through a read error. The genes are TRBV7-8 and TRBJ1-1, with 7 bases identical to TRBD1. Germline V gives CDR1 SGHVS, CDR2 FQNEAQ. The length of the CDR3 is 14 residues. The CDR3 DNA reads TGTGCCAGCAGTTTAGGGACAGCGAACACTGAAGCTTTCTTT. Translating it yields CASSLGTANTEAFF.

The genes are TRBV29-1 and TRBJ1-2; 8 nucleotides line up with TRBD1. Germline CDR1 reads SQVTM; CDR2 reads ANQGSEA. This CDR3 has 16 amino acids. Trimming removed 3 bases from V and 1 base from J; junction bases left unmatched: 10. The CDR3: CSVESEAGQGNYGYTF. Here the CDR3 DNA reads TGCAGCGTTGAGTCCGAGGCCGGACAGGGTAACTATGGCTACACCTTC.

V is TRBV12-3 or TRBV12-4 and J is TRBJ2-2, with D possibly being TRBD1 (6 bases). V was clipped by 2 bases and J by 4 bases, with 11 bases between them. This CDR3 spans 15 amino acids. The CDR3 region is CASSLSGVPTGELFF. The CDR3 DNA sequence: TGTGCCAGCAGTTTATCAGGGGTCCCCACCGGGGAGCTGTTTTTT.

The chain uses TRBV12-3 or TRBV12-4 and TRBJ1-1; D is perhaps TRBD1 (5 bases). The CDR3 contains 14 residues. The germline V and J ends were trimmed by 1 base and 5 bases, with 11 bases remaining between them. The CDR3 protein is CASSLGRVQTEAFF. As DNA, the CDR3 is TGTGCCAGCAGTTTAGGCAGGGTGCAGACTGAAGCTTTCTTT.

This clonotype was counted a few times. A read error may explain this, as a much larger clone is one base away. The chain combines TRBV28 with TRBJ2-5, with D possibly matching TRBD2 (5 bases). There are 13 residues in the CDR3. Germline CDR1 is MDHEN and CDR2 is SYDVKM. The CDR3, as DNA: TGTGCCAACAGTCCGGGAAGACAAGAGACCCAGTACTTC. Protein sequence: CANSPGRQETQYF.

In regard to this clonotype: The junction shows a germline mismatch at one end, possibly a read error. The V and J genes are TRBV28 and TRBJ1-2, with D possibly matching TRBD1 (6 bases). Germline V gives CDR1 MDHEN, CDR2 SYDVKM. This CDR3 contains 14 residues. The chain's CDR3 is CAGSLGDRNYGYTF. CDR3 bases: TGTGCCGGCAGTTTAGGAGACAGGAACTATGGCTACACCTTC.

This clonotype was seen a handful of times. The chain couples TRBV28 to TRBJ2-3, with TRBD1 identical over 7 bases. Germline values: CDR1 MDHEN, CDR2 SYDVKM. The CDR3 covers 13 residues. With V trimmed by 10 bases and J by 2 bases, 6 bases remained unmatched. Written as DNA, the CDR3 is TGTGCCATTACAGGGGCTTACACAGATACGCAGTATTTT. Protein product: CAITGAYTDTQYF. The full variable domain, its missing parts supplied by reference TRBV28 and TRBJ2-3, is DVKVTQSSRYLVKRTGEKVFLECVQDMDHENMFWYRQDPGLGLRLIYFSYDVKMKEKGDIPEGYSVSREKKERFSLILESASTNQTSMYLCAITGAYTDTQYFGPGTRLTVL.

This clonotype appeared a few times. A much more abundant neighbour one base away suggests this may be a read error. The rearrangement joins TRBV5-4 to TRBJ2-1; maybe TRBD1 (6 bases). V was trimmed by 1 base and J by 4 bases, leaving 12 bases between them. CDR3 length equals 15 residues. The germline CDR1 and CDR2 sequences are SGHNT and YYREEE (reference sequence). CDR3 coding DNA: TGTGCCAGCAGCTTGACCGGGACACCTTACAATGAGCAGTTCTTC. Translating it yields CASSLTGTPYNEQFF.

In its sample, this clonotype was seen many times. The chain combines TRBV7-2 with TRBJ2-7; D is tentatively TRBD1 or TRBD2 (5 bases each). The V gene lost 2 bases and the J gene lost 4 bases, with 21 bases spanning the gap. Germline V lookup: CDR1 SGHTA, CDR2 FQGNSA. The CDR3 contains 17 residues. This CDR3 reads CASSLRGGGGPPYEQYF. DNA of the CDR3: TGTGCCAGCAGCTTAAGGGGTGGGGGTGGTCCCCCGTACGAGCAGTACTTC.

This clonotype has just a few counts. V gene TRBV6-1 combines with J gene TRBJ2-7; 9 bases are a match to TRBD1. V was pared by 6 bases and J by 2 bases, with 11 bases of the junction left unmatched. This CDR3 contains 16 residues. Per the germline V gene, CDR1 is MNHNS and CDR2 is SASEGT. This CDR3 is CASRPRLGQGTYEQYF. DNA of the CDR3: TGTGCCAGCAGACCCCGTCTGGGACAGGGCACCTACGAGCAGTACTTC.

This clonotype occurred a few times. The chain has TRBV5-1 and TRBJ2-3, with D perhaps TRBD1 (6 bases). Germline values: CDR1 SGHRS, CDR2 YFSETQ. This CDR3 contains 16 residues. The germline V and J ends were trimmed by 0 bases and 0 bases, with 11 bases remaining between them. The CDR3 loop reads CASSLEQGASTDTQYF. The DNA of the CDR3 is TGCGCCAGCAGCTTGGAACAGGGAGCAAGCACAGATACGCAGTATTTT.